This entry lists 27 T cell receptor beta chains sequenced from one sample in a study of blood T cells in healthy people across ages. Sample-barcoded 5' priming and a J-beta primer mix drove a second PCR of about 7 to 11 cycles. TCRdb ran MiXCR on the 5' RACE reads and lists one entry per CDR3 protein. The sample has approximately 780,000 distinct CDR3 sequences, roughly 26% seen once. These same records also appear under a second study, on T cells of mothers and their children.

The material sequenced was blood. The receptors were sampled from a boy younger than 18 in good health.

The chain employs TRBV2 and TRBJ2-2; D perhaps matches TRBD2 (5 bases). Germline values: CDR1 SNHLY, CDR2 FYNNEI. The ends were cut back, 0 bases at V and 5 bases at J, with 7 bases in the middle. The CDR3 consists of 14 residues. The CDR3 here is CASSEAPGTGELFF. The CDR3 DNA follows: TGTGCCAGCAGTGAAGCGCCGGGAACCGGGGAGCTGTTTTTT.

This chain uses TRBV9 with TRBJ2-3, with 7 bases that match TRBD2. The V gene's germline CDR1 is SGDLS and CDR2 YYNGEE. Germline trimming cut 3 bases from V and 1 base from J; bases unmatched to any gene: 2. The CDR3 is 14 residues long. The CDR3 nucleotides read TGTGCCAGCAGCGCCCGGGAGGGCACAGATACGCAGTATTTT. This codes for CASSAREGTDTQYF.

The rearrangement uses TRBV20-1 and TRBJ2-1; the D gene is possibly TRBD1 (5 bases). With the DNA end fitting TRBJ2-7 better, the J assignment may be wrong. Germline CDR1 DFQATT, CDR2 SNEGSKA (reference sequence). The CDR3 consists of 14 residues. The CDR3 coding sequence is TGCAGTGCTAGCGACCAGCAGGGTAACTACGAGCAGTACTTC. Encoded protein: CSASDQQGNYEQYF.

This sequence joins TRBV4-2 and TRBJ2-1; maybe TRBD2 (6 bases). The CDR3 covers 15 residues. Germline V gene lookup returns CDR1 LGHNA and CDR2 YNFKEQ. V was trimmed by 3 bases and J by 1 base, leaving 10 bases between them. CDR3 in DNA: TGTGCCAGCAGCCAGTCTCGGGGGTCCTACAATGAGCAGTTCTTC. Translation: CASSQSRGSYNEQFF.

The chain is built from TRBV18 and TRBJ2-7; D is ambiguous. Looked up from germline, CDR1 is KGHSH and CDR2 is LQKENI. Trimming left V 4 bases short and J 2 bases short, with 18 bases between. The CDR3 has 16 amino acids. The CDR3 loop is CASSHFPGTDTYEQYF. CDR3 DNA sequence: TGTGCCAGCTCACATTTCCCCGGAACAGACACCTACGAGCAGTACTTC.

This clonotype appeared a few times. The genes are TRBV6-2 or TRBV6-3 and TRBJ2-3; D is unresolved. V lost 4 bases to trimming and J lost 6 bases, with 17 bases between them. The CDR3 is made up of 15 amino acids. Germline V lookup: CDR1 MNHEY, CDR2 SVGEGT. CDR3 protein: CASSSDRAPRDTQYF. The CDR3 coding sequence is TGTGCCAGCAGTTCCGACCGGGCTCCGAGGGATACGCAGTATTTT.

The V call is TRBV11-2, the J call TRBJ2-5; D is unclear. V lost 5 bases and J lost 4, with 8 bases in between. The CDR3 length is 12 residues. From germline, CDR1 is SGHAT and CDR2 FQNNGV. The chain's CDR3 is CASSASLETQYF. The DNA for the CDR3 is TGTGCCAGCAGCGCCTCCTTAGAGACCCAGTACTTC. The full variable domain, rest sourced from reference TRBV11-2 and TRBJ2-5, is EAGVAQSPRYKIIEKRQSVAFWCNPISGHATLYWYQQILGQGPKLLIQFQNNGVVDDSQLPKDRFSAERLKGVDSTLKIQPAKLEDSAVYLCASSASLETQYFGPGTRLLVL.

In this sample, this clonotype turned up a few times. J is TRBJ1-2 and V is TRBV7-9; the match to TRBD1 covers 10 bases. The CDR3 spans 15 residues. Germline V CDR1 and CDR2: SEHNR, FQNEAQ (reference sequence). The V and J ends lost 1 base and 4 bases, in that order; junction bases with no gene match: 3. CDR3 residues: CASSLERTGGYGYTF. The DNA for the CDR3 is TGTGCCAGCAGCTTAGAAAGGACAGGGGGCTATGGCTACACCTTC.

V is TRBV5-1 and J is TRBJ2-7, with a possible D match to TRBD2 (5 bases). Germline CDR1 SGHRS, CDR2 YFSETQ. V lost 0 bases and J 10 bases, leaving 23 bases between the germline ends. The CDR3 length is 16 residues. Here the CDR3 reads CASSLAWASPYREQYF. In DNA form, the CDR3 reads TGCGCCAGCAGCTTGGCGTGGGCCAGTCCCTATCGGGAACAGTACTTC.

There are a few counts of this clonotype. This chain connects TRBV4-3 to TRBJ2-3; D may match TRBD1 or TRBD2 (5 bases each). Germline-derived CDR1 and CDR2 are LGHNA and YSLEER. This CDR3 region has 14 residues. V lost 2 bases and J lost 2, with 8 bases in between. CDR3: CASSQLGDTDTQYF. The CDR3 DNA sequence: TGCGCCAGCAGCCAATTGGGGGACACAGATACGCAGTATTTT.

This clonotype was seen many times. The rearrangement joins TRBV12-3 or TRBV12-4 to TRBJ2-5, with a possible D match to TRBD1 (5 bases). The V gene lost 2 bases and the J gene lost 3 bases, with 10 bases spanning the gap. The CDR3 consists of 14 residues. CDR3 region: CASSLLAGKETQYF. The CDR3 DNA reads as TGTGCCAGCAGTTTACTGGCAGGGAAAGAGACCCAGTACTTC.

The V and J genes are TRBV2 and TRBJ2-2; TRBD1 or TRBD2 may be the D gene (6 bases each). Germline V CDR1 and CDR2: SNHLY, FYNNEI. V was trimmed by 4 bases and J by 4 bases, leaving 13 bases between them. The CDR3 totals 15 residues. In DNA, the CDR3 is TGTGCCAGCAGTGGGAGGGACATCCCCACCGGGGAGCTGTTTTTT. It yields the protein CASSGRDIPTGELFF.

This sequence joins TRBV5-1 and TRBJ2-5, with 7 bases fitting TRBD2. The DNA matches TRBJ2-1 better at its end, which makes the J call doubtful. Germline V gene data show CDR1 as SGHRS and CDR2 as YFSETQ. The CDR3 is made up of 15 amino acids. The CDR3 DNA follows: TGCGCCAGCAGCTTGGTGTCGGGGGGACGAAATGAGCAGTTCTTC. Its translation: CASSLVSGGRNEQFF.

This clonotype showed up just a few times. CDR3 nucleotide sequence: TGCGCCAGCAGTGAAAACAGGGGGGCTAACACCGGGGAGCTGTTTTTT. This translates into CASSENRGANTGELFF. This chain connects TRBV10-1 to TRBJ2-2; 8 bases are a match to TRBD1. The length of the CDR3 is 16 residues. J gave up 2 bases and V 3 bases, and 5 bases lay outside the gene matches. Looked up from germline, CDR1 is WNHNN and CDR2 is SYGVQD (reference sequence).

This clonotype was picked up a small number of times. The V gene is TRBV24-1, the J gene TRBJ2-5; the D is unclear. The V and J ends lost 1 base and 5 bases respectively, with 7 bases between them. CDR3 length equals 13 residues. The V gene's germline CDR1 is KGHDR and CDR2 SFDVKD. CDR3 amino acids: CATSDFNGETQYF. The CDR3 DNA is TGTGCCACCAGTGATTTTAACGGGGAGACCCAGTACTTC.

This clonotype was counted between two and nine times. The J gene is TRBJ2-4, the V gene TRBV5-1, with D tentatively TRBD1 (6 bases). V lost 1 base, J lost 3 bases, and 14 bases lay in between. This CDR3 region has 16 residues. The germline V gene has CDR1 SGHRS and CDR2 YFSETQ. The CDR3 DNA is TGCGCCAGCAGCTTGAATCTAGGACAGAACAAAAACATTCAGTACTTC. This encodes CASSLNLGQNKNIQYF.

V and J are TRBV3-1 and TRBJ1-4; the match to TRBD1 covers 7 bases. The CDR3 is made up of 17 amino acids. The germline CDR1 and CDR2 sequences are LGHDT and YNNKEL (reference sequence). The trim removed 1 base at V and 10 bases at J, leaving 15 bases unmatched. The CDR3 loop is CASSQASSGTEKGKLFF. In DNA, the CDR3 is TGTGCCAGCAGCCAAGCATCTTCCGGGACAGAAAAAGGAAAACTGTTTTTT.

This clonotype was recorded a few times. The chain's CDR3 is CASYQGSTDTQYF. The CDR3 DNA sequence: TGTGCCAGCTATCAGGGTAGCACAGATACGCAGTATTTT. This rearrangement joins TRBV2 to TRBJ2-3; D may be TRBD1 (5 bases). This CDR3 region has 13 residues. Germline CDR1 is SNHLY and CDR2 is FYNNEI. V lost 8 bases, J lost 0 bases, and 9 bases lay in between.

The genes are TRBV5-1 and TRBJ2-4; TRBD1 matches at 7 bases. CDR3 length equals 20 residues. The V and J ends lost 0 bases and 0 bases, in that order; junction bases with no gene match: 15. CDR1 SGHRS and CDR2 YFSETQ come from the germline V gene. CDR3 region: CASSLGSIGTDLLAKNIQYF. CDR3 DNA sequence: TGCGCCAGCAGCTTGGGAAGCATAGGGACAGACTTGCTAGCCAAAAACATTCAGTACTTC.

This clonotype was detected a few times. The chain employs TRBV28 and TRBJ2-1, with 10 bases that match TRBD1. This CDR3 is built from 14 residues. V was pared by 6 bases and J by 13 bases, with 12 bases of the junction left unmatched. Germline lookup yields CDR1 MDHEN and CDR2 SYDVKM. CDR3 loop: CASRGGTGALRQFF. In nucleotides, the CDR3 is TGTGCCAGCAGGGGAGGGACAGGGGCCCTGCGACAGTTCTTC.

This clonotype was observed a single time. The CDR3 loop reads CASSLGRDRGVTNTGELFF. The CDR3 coding sequence is TGTGCCAGCAGTCTGGGCCGGGACAGGGGGGTTACGAACACCGGGGAGCTGTTTTTT. The chain joins TRBV2 to TRBJ2-2, with 11 bases identical to TRBD1. CDR1 is SNHLY and CDR2 is FYNNEI in the germline V gene. With 5 bases clipped from V and 0 bases from J, the junction kept 11 bases outside the gene matches. The CDR3 is made up of 19 amino acids.

Details on this clonotype: One end of the junction varies from germline; a read error may be responsible. The genes are TRBV20-1 and TRBJ2-5; TRBD2 aligns across 7 bases. The germline gives CDR1 DFQATT, CDR2 SNEGSKA (reference sequence). The CDR3 covers 14 residues. The CDR3 DNA sequence: TGCAGTGCTAGAGTGGGGGGGATCTACAATGAGCAGTTGTTC. This sequence encodes CSARVGGIYNEQLF.

This clonotype occurred a few times. The gene calls are TRBV30 and TRBJ2-5; D might be TRBD2 (7 bases). Trimming shortened V by 1 base and J by 5 bases, and 11 bases separated the two germline ends. Germline values: CDR1 GTSNPN, CDR2 SVGIG (reference sequence). This CDR3 spans 13 amino acids. DNA for the CDR3: TGTGCCTGGAGTGGGGGGGGGCTTGAGACCCAGTACTTC. As protein: CAWSGGGLETQYF.

The CDR3 region is CASSQEGRRGETQYF. The CDR3 region has the DNA TGCGCCAGCAGCCAAGAAGGGCGCCGCGGCGAGACCCAGTACTTC. J is TRBJ2-5 and V is TRBV4-1; no firm D call. V shed 0 bases and J shed 5 bases, with 13 bases lying between them. Germline V CDR1 and CDR2: MGHRA, YSYEKL. This CDR3 is 15 amino acids long.

This clonotype was recorded a few times. The chain links TRBV7-9 to TRBJ2-1, with 10 bases that match TRBD2. CDR1 is SEHNR, CDR2 FQNEAQ, per germline (reference sequence). This CDR3 spans 16 amino acids. V trimming: 5 bases; J trimming: 9 bases; junction bases outside the gene matches: 13. Here the CDR3 reads CASSIYSGGPSGEQFF. CDR3 nucleotide sequence: TGTGCCAGCAGCATTTATAGCGGGGGGCCATCGGGTGAGCAGTTCTTC.

The V gene is TRBV2, the J gene TRBJ2-3; weak D call: TRBD2 (5 bases). V lost 8 bases to trimming and J lost 0 bases, with 15 bases between them. The CDR3 has 15 amino acids. Germline V gene sequence: CDR1 SNHLY, CDR2 FYNNEI. This CDR3 is CASLTAPGSTDTQYF. The CDR3 DNA sequence: TGTGCCAGCTTGACCGCCCCGGGGAGCACAGATACGCAGTATTTT.

This rearrangement joins TRBV29-1 to TRBJ2-5; no clear D gene. Trimming left V 4 bases short and J 5 bases short, with 5 bases between. This CDR3 comprises 10 residues. CDR1 is SQVTM, CDR2 ANQGSEA, per germline. The CDR3 DNA reads as TGCAGCGTTGTCTCCGAGACCCAGTACTTC. As protein: CSVVSETQYF.